These T cell receptor beta chains were read from a single sample in a study of blood T cell repertoires in COVID-19. The repertoire was sequenced with immunoSEQ multiplex PCR; TCRdb's copy has only in-frame clones and lacks some. The profile shows around 190,000 clones, roughly 80% of them singletons. The sequenced sample was peripheral blood. The receptors stem from a man between 60 and 75 years old with acute or convalescent COVID-19. The CDR3 runs from the conserved cysteine through the conserved F or W. D genes are given only for firm matches. Some rows have no size entry. The others give once, few or many, or a class for an expanded clone.

clone_size j_call v_call d_call cdr3_aa cdr3_nt
- TRBJ2-1 TRBV18 - CASSPGEAQYNEQFF TGTGCCAGCTCACCGGGGGAGGCCCAATACAATGAGCAGTTCTTC
- TRBJ2-1 TRBV30 TRBD1 CAWSLLQGGLEQFF TGTGCCTGGAGCCTCCTACAGGGGGGCCTTGAGCAGTTCTTC
- TRBJ1-4 TRBV6-6 TRBD1 CASSPPPDRGPLNEKLFF TGTGCCAGCAGTCCCCCCCCCGACAGGGGGCCTTTAAATGAAAAACTGTTTTTT
few TRBJ1-5 TRBV29-1 - CSVGAAFSQPQHF TGCAGCGTTGGAGCGGCCTTTTCTCAGCCCCAGCATTTT
once TRBJ2-1 TRBV9 TRBD2 CASSESGTNYNEQFF TGTGCCAGCAGCGAGTCCGGGACTAACTACAATGAGCAGTTCTTC
- TRBJ2-7 TRBV19 - CASSIRAGSSSYEQYF TGTGCCAGTAGTATAAGGGCAGGGTCGAGCTCCTACGAGCAGTACTTC
once TRBJ2-7 TRBV5-4 TRBD2 CASRGGPGLGVYEQYF TGTGCCAGCAGGGGGGGGCCGGGACTAGGCGTATACGAGCAGTACTTC
- TRBJ1-1 TRBV18 - CASQSGSGDTEAFF TGTGCCAGCCAGTCAGGGTCGGGGGACACTGAAGCTTTCTTT
- TRBJ1-1 TRBV19 - CATLSRGTEAFF TGTGCCACCCTTAGCAGGGGCACTGAAGCTTTCTTT
- TRBJ2-1 TRBV9 - CASSVGLSSYNEQFF TGTGCCAGCAGCGTAGGACTGAGCTCCTACAATGAGCAGTTCTTC
- TRBJ2-7 TRBV6-5 - CASRPMVGAYEQYF TGTGCCAGCAGACCCATGGTGGGAGCCTACGAGCAGTACTTC
- TRBJ2-1 TRBV9 - CASSVAAGVGYNEQFF TGTGCCAGCAGCGTAGCGGCAGGGGTCGGGTACAATGAGCAGTTCTTC
- TRBJ1-6 TRBV2 - CATRGRASSYNSPLHF TGTGCCACCCGCGGGCGAGCAAGCTCCTATAATTCACCCCTCCACTTT
- TRBJ1-5 TRBV19 - CASKTQVHSNQPQHF TGTGCCAGTAAAACCCAGGTACATAGCAATCAGCCCCAGCATTTT
- TRBJ1-5 TRBV2 - CATTPGHGGNQPQHF TGTGCCACCACTCCGGGACACGGCGGCAATCAGCCCCAGCATTTT
- TRBJ2-7 TRBV6-5 - CASSYGQADEQYF TGTGCCAGCAGTTACGGGCAGGCTGACGAGCAGTACTTC
- TRBJ1-1 TRBV7-3 TRBD1 CASSTRQGAEAFF TGTGCCAGCAGCACACGACAGGGCGCTGAAGCTTTCTTT
- TRBJ2-7 TRBV2 - CASSSEDSYEQYF TGTGCCAGCAGTTCGGAGGACTCCTACGAGCAGTACTTC
- TRBJ1-2 TRBV7-9 - CASTFSLGGNYGYTF TGTGCCAGCACCTTCTCTCTGGGGGGTAACTATGGCTACACCTTC
once TRBJ1-6 TRBV6-5 - CASSYLGAIKNSPLHF TGTGCCAGCAGTTACTTGGGGGCTATTAAGAATTCACCCCTCCACTTT
- TRBJ2-7 TRBV6-5 TRBD1 CASSSRRGQGRGYF TGTGCCAGCAGTTCGAGAAGAGGACAGGGGCGAGGGTACTTC
- TRBJ1-3 TRBV24-1 - CATSDLYRQESEDGNTIYF TGTGCCACCAGTGATTTGTACCGACAGGAGTCCGAAGATGGAAACACCATATATTTT
- TRBJ1-2 TRBV7-9 - CASSLGRDSYGYTF TGTGCCAGCAGCTTAGGCAGGGACTCCTATGGCTACACCTTC
- TRBJ1-2 TRBV5-1 - CASSLEGRGDANYGYTF TGCGCCAGCAGCTTGGAAGGCAGGGGCGATGCTAACTATGGCTACACCTTC
- TRBJ1-2 TRBV12-3/TRBV12-4 - CASSPTWEGGYTF TGTGCCAGCAGTCCGACTTGGGAGGGTGGCTACACCTTC
- TRBJ1-2 TRBV7-2 - CASSLLGNNYGYTF TGTGCCAGCAGCTTATTGGGCAATAACTATGGCTACACCTTC
- TRBJ2-5 TRBV25-1 - CASSDSGKGQETQYF TGTGCCAGCAGTGACAGCGGAAAGGGTCAAGAGACCCAGTACTTC
- TRBJ1-2 TRBV6-5 TRBD1 CATSTGVTYGYTF TGTGCCACCTCGACAGGGGTGACCTATGGCTACACCTTC
- TRBJ2-5 TRBV7-9 - CASSISTVETQYF TGTGCCAGCAGCATATCAACGGTGGAGACCCAGTACTTC
- TRBJ1-1 TRBV2 - CASSDMFRNTEAFF TGTGCCAGCAGTGATATGTTCAGGAACACTGAAGCTTTCTTT